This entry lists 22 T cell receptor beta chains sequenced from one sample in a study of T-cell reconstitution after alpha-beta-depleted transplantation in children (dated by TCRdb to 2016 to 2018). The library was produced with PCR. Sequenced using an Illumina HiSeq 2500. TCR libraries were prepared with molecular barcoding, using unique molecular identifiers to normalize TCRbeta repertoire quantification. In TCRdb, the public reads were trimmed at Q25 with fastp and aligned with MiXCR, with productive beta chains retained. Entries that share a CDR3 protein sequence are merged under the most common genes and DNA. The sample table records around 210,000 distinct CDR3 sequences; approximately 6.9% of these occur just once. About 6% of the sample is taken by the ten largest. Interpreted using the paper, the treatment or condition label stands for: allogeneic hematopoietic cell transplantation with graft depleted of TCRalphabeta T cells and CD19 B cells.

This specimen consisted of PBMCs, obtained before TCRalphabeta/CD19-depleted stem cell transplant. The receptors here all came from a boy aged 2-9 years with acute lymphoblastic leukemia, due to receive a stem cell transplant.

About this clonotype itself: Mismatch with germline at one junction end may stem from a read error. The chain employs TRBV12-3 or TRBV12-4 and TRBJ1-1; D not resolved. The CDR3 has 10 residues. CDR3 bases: TGTGCCAGCAGTTTGGGCAATCCCAACTTT. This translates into CASSLGNPNF.

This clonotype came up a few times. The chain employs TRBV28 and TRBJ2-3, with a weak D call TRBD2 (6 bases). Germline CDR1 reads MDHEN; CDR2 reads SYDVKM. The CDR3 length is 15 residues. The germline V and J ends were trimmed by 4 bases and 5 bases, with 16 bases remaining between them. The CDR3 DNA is TGTGCCAGCAGTTCCCCCGGGCGGGGCGAAGATACGCAGTATTTT. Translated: CASSSPGRGEDTQYF.

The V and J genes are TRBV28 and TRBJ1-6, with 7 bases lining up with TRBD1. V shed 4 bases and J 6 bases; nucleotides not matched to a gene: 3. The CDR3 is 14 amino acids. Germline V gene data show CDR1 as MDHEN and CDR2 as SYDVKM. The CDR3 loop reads CASSYRGLNSPLHF. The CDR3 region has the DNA TGTGCCAGCAGTTACAGGGGCCTTAATTCACCCCTCCACTTT.

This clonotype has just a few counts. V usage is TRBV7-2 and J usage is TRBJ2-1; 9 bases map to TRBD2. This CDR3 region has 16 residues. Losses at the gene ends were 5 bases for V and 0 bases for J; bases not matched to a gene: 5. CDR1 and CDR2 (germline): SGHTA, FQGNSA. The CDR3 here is CASSRSSGSSYNEQFF. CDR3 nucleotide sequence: TGTGCCAGCAGCCGCAGTAGCGGGAGCTCCTACAATGAGCAGTTCTTC.

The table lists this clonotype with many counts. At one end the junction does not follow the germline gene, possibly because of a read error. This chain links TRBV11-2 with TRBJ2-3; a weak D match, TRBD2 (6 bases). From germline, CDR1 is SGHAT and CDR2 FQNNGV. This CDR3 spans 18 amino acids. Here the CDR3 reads CASSLGAGGVFYGDTHYF. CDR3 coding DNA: TGTGCCAGCAGCTTAGGTGCGGGCGGGGTGTTTTACGGAGATACGCATTATTTT.

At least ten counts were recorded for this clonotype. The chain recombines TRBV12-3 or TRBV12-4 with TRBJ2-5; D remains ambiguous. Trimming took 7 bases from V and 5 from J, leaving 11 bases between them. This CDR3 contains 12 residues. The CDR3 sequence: CASIGLDETQYF. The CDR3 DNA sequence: TGTGCCAGCATAGGCCTAGACGAGACCCAGTACTTC.

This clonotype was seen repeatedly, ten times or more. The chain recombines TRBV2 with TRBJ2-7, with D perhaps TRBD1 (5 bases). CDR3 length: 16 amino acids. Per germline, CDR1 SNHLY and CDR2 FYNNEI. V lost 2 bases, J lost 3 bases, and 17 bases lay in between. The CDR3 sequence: CASSEWITGSSYEQYF. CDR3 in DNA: TGTGCCAGCAGTGAATGGATCACAGGTTCGAGCTACGAGCAGTACTTC. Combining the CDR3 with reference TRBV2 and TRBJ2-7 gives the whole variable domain EPEVTQTPSHQVTQMGQEVILRCVPISNHLYFYWYRQILGQKVEFLVSFYNNEISEKSEIFDDQFSVERPDGSNFTLKIRSTKLEDSAMYFCASSEWITGSSYEQYFGPGTRLTVT.

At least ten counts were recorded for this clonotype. This CDR3 is CASSLGADYEQYF. The CDR3 DNA reads as TGTGCCAGCAGCTTAGGGGCCGACTACGAGCAGTACTTC. The J gene is TRBJ2-7, the V gene TRBV7-3, with a weak D call TRBD1 (5 bases). V shed 2 bases and J shed 3 bases, with 8 bases lying between them. Germline V CDR1 and CDR2: SGHTA, FQGTGA. This CDR3 has 13 residues.

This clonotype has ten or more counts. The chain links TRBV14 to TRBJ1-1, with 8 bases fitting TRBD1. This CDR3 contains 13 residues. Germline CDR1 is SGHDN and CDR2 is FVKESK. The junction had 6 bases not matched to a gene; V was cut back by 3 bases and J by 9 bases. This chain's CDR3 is CASSQEDRAKAFF. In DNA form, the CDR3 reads TGTGCCAGCAGCCAGGAGGACAGGGCCAAAGCTTTCTTT. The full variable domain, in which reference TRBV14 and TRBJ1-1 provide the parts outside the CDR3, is EAGVTQFPSHSVIEKGQTVTLRCDPISGHDNLYWYRRVMGKEIKFLLHFVKESKQDESGMPNNRFLAERTGGTYSTLKVQPAELEDSGVYFCASSQEDRAKAFFGQGTRLTVV.

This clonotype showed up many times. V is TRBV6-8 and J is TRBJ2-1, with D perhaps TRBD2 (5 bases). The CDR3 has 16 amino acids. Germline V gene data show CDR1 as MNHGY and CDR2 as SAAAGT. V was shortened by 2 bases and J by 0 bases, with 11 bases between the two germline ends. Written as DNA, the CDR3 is TGTGCCAGCAGTTACCGACTAATCAACTCCTACAATGAGCAGTTCTTC. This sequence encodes CASSYRLINSYNEQFF.

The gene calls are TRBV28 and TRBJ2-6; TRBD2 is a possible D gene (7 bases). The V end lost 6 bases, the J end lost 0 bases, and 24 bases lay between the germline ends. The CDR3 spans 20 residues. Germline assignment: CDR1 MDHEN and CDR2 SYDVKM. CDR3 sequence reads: CASSLGAPGGLSSGANVLTF. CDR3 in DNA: TGTGCCAGCAGCCTCGGGGCACCGGGGGGCCTCAGCTCTGGGGCCAACGTCCTGACTTTC.

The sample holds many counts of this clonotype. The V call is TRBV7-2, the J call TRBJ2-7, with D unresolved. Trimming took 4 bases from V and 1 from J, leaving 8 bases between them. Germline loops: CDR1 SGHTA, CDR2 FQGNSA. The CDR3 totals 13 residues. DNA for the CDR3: TGTGCCAGCAGCTCCCTCATATCCTACGAGCAGTACTTC. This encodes CASSSLISYEQYF.

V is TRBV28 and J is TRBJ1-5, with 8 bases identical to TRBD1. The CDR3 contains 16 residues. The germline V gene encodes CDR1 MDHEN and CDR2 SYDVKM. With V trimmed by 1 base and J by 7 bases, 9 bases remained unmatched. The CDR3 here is CASSLLKTGERQPQHF. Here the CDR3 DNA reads TGTGCCAGCAGTTTATTAAAGACAGGGGAGAGACAGCCCCAGCATTTT.

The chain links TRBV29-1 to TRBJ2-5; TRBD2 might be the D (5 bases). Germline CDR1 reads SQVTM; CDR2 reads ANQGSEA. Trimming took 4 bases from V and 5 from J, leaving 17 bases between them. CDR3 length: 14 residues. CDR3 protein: CSVAQPGVGETQYF. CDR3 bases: TGCAGCGTTGCACAACCCGGGGTAGGGGAGACCCAGTACTTC. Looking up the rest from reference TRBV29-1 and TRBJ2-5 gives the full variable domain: SAVISQKPSRDICQRGTSLTIQCQVDSQVTMMFWYRQQPGQSLTLIATANQGSEATYESGFVIDKFPISRPNLTFSTLTVSNMSPEDSSIYLCSVAQPGVGETQYFGPGTRLLVL.

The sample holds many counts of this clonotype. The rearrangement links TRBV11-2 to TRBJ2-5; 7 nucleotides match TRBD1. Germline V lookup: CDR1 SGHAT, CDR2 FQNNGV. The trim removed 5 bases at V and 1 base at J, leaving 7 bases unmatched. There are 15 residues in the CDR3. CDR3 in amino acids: CASSRTWDSQETQYF. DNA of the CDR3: TGTGCCAGCAGCCGAACTTGGGACAGCCAAGAGACCCAGTACTTC.

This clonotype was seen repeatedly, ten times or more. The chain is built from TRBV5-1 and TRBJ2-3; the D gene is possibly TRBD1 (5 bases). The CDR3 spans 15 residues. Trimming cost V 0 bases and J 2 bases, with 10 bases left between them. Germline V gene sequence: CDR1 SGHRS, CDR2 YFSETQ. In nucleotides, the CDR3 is TGCGCCAGCAGCTTGGTAACAGGAGACACAGATACGCAGTATTTT. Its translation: CASSLVTGDTDTQYF.

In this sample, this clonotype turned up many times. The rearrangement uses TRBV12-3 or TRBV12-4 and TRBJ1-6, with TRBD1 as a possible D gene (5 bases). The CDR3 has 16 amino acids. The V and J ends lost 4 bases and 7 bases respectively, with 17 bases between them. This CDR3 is CASSSRGGFPNSPLHF. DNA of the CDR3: TGTGCCAGCAGTTCCCGGGGGGGGTTTCCGAATTCACCCCTCCACTTT.

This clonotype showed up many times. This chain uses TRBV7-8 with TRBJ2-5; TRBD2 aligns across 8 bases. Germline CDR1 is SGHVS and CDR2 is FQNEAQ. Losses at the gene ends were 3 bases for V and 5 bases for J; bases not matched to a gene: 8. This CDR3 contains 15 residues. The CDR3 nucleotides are TGTGCCAGCAGCTTTGAGCGGGGGTTGGAGGAGACCCAGTACTTC. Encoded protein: CASSFERGLEETQYF.

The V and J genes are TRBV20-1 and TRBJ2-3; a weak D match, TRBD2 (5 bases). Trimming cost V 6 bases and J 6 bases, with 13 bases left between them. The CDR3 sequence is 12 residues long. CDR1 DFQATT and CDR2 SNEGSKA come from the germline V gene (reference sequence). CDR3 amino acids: CSAGVQTDTQYF. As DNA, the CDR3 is TGCAGTGCCGGGGTCCAGACGGATACGCAGTATTTT.

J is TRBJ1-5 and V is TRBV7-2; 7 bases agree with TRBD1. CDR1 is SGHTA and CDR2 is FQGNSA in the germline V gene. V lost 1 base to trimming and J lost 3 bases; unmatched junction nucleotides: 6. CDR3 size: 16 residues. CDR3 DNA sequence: TGTGCCAGCAGCTTAGAGACACAGGGGAACAATCAGCCCCAGCATTTT. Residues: CASSLETQGNNQPQHF. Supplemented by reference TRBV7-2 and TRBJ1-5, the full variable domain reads GAGVSQSPSNKVTEKGKDVELRCDPISGHTALYWYRQSLGQGLEFLIYFQGNSAPDKSGLPSDRFSAERTGGSVSTLTIQRTQQEDSAVYLCASSLETQGNNQPQHFGDGTRLSIL.

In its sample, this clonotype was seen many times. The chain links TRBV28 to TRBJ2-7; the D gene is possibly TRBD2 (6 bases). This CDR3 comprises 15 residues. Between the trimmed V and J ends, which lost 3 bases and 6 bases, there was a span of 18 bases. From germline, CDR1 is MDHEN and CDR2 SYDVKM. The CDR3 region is CASSFSGEVMVEQYF. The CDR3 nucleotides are TGTGCCAGCAGTTTTTCGGGGGAGGTGATGGTCGAGCAGTACTTC. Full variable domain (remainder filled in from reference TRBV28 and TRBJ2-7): DVKVTQSSRYLVKRTGEKVFLECVQDMDHENMFWYRQDPGLGLRLIYFSYDVKMKEKGDIPEGYSVSREKKERFSLILESASTNQTSMYLCASSFSGEVMVEQYFGPGTRLTVT.

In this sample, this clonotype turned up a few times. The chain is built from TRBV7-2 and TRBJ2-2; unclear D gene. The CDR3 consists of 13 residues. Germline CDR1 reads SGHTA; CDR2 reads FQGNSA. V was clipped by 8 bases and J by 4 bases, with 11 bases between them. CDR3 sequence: CASSTGPTGELFF. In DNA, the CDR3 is TGTGCCAGCTCCACCGGACCCACCGGGGAGCTGTTTTTT.